Each of the 10 T cell receptor beta chains below was sequenced from the same sample in a study of blood T cell repertoires in COVID-19. Method: immunoSEQ multiplex PCR; TCRdb's copy keeps in-frame clones and lacks some. The sample has 250,000 to 350,000 clones, approximately 86% seen once; the top ten hold approximately 2.4%. Sequences were obtained from peripheral blood. These receptors originate from a man between 18 and 29 years old with active or convalescent COVID-19.

The chain recombines TRBV27 with TRBJ1-2; the D is unclear. This CDR3 comprises 13 residues. From germline, CDR1 is MNHEY and CDR2 SMNVEV (reference sequence). V was shortened by 3 bases and J by 2 bases, with 7 bases between the two germline ends. CDR3 sequence (DNA): TGTGCCAGCAGTTTGGCAGGAAACTATGGCTACACCTTC. Protein product: CASSLAGNYGYTF.

This clone has a single count. The J gene is TRBJ2-1, the V gene TRBV7-7; the match to TRBD2 covers 16 bases. Germline CDR1 and CDR2: SSHAT and FNYEAQ (reference sequence). With 4 bases clipped from V and 8 bases from J, the junction kept 8 bases outside the gene matches. CDR3 size: 17 residues. The CDR3 loop reads CASSSGLAGGLMDEQFF. In nucleotides, the CDR3 is TGTGCCAGCAGCTCGGGACTAGCGGGGGGGCTAATGGATGAGCAGTTCTTC.

This clone came up once. This chain joins TRBV27 and TRBJ1-4; weak D call: TRBD1 (5 bases). The CDR3 is 14 amino acids. Deletions cut 5 bases from V and 7 bases from J, with 14 bases between. Germline-derived CDR1 and CDR2 are MNHEY and SMNVEV (reference sequence). The DNA of the CDR3 is TGTGCCAGCAGTCCAACCCTGGGGGGTGAAAAACTGTTTTTT. It encodes CASSPTLGGEKLFF.

The chain has TRBV21-1 and TRBJ1-5. TRBV21-1 has pseudogene status. The CDR3 is 13 residues long. DNA of the CDR3: TGTGCCAGCAGGCGATTCGGCAATCAGCCCCAGCATTTT. It translates to CASRRFGNQPQHF.

The V gene is TRBV7-2, the J gene TRBJ1-1; D gene ambiguous. The CDR3 loop spans 15 amino acids. Trimming cost V 4 bases and J 0 bases, with 12 bases left between them. Germline values: CDR1 SGHTA, CDR2 FQGNSA. CDR3 sequence: CASSYNDGVNTEAFF. CDR3 coding DNA: TGTGCCAGCAGCTACAACGACGGAGTGAACACTGAAGCTTTCTTT.

The chain recombines TRBV5-1 with TRBJ2-1, with D possibly matching TRBD2 (5 bases). Germline CDR1 reads SGHRS; CDR2 reads YFSETQ. This CDR3 contains 12 residues. V lost 1 base and J lost 7, with 6 bases in between. In nucleotides, the CDR3 is TGCGCCAGCAGCTTGACTAGTAATGAGCAGTTCTTC. Amino acid sequence: CASSLTSNEQFF.

The chain recombines TRBV2 with TRBJ2-7; a weak D match, TRBD1 (5 bases). Between the trimmed V and J ends, which lost 5 bases and 3 bases, there was a span of 5 bases. CDR3 length: 11 residues. CDR1 is SNHLY and CDR2 is FYNNEI in the germline V gene. CDR3 sequence (DNA): TGTGCCAGCAGTACAGGCTACGAGCAGTACTTC. Translation: CASSTGYEQYF.

This clone was counted once. CDR3 in amino acids: CASRPELKTHYEQYF. The CDR3 coding sequence is TGTGCCAGCAGGCCCGAACTCAAAACCCATTACGAGCAGTACTTC. The rearrangement uses TRBV27 and TRBJ2-7; D remains ambiguous. V lost 6 bases to trimming and J lost 4 bases, with 19 bases between them. Germline loops: CDR1 MNHEY, CDR2 SMNVEV (reference sequence). There are 15 residues in the CDR3.

This clone was seen a handful of times. This chain's CDR3 is CASSFDNQGEQYF. The CDR3 nucleotides read TGTGCCAGCAGCTTCGACAACCAGGGCGAGCAGTACTTC. The chain carries TRBV7-9 and TRBJ2-7, with D maybe TRBD1 (5 bases). The V end was cut by 3 bases, the J end by 6 bases, with 12 bases between. The germline CDR1 and CDR2 sequences are SEHNR and FQNEAQ (reference sequence). The CDR3 sequence is 13 residues long.

The CDR3 DNA reads TGTGCTAGTGGAGGACAGGGAGTAAACGAGCAGTACTTC. As protein: CASGGQGVNEQYF. V usage is TRBV12-5 and J usage is TRBJ2-7; the match to TRBD1 covers 8 bases. Losses at the gene ends were 6 bases for V and 5 bases for J; bases not matched to a gene: 6. Germline CDR1 and CDR2: LGHNT and FRNRAP. This CDR3 is 13 amino acids long.